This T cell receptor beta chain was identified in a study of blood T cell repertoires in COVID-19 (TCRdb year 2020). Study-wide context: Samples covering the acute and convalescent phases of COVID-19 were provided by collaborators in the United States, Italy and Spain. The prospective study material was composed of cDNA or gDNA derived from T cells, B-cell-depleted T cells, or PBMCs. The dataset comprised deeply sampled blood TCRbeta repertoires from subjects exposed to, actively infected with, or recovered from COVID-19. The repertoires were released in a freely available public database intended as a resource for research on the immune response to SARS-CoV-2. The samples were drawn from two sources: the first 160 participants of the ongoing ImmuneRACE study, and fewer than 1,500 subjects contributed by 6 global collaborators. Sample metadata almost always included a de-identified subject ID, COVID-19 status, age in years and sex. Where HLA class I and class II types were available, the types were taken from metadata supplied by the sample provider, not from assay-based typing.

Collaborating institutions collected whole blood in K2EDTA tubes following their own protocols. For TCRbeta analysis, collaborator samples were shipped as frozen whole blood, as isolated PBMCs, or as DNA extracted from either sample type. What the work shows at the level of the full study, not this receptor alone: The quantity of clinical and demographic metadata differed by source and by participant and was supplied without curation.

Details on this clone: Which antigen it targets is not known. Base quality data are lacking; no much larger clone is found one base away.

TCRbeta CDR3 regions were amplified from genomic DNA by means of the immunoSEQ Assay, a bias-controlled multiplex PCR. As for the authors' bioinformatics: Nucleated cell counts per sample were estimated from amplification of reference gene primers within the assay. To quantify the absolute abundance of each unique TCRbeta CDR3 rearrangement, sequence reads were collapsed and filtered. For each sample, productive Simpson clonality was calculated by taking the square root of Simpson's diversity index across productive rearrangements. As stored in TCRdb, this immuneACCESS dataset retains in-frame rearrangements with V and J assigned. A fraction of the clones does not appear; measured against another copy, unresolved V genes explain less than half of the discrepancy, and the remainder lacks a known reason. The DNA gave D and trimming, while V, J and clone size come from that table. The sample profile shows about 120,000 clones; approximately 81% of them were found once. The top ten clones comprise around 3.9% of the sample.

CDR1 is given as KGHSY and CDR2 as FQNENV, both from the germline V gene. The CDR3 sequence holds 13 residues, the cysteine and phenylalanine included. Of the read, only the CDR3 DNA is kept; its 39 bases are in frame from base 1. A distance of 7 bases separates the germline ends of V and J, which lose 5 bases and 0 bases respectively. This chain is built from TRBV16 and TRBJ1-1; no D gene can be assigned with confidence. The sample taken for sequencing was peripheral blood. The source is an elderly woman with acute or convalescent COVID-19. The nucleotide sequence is TGTGCCAGCAGCTCCACAATGAACACTGAAGCTTTCTTT. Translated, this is CASSSTMNTEAFF.